This entry concerns a single TCR beta chain. This record belongs to a study of T-cell reconstitution after alpha-beta-depleted transplantation in children. Unique molecular identifiers were used to barcode this TCRbeta library. One entry per CDR3 protein, called by TCRdb with MiXCR from the PCR reads. The sample carries approximately 400,000 distinct CDR3 sequences, approximately 10% recorded once. The V segment lost 6 bases and the J segment 5 bases; nucleotides outside the gene matches: 7. The CDR3 totals 13 residues. Per the germline V gene, CDR1 is SQVTM and CDR2 is ANQGSEA. The sequence came from a human donor who donated a stem cell graft to a child with acute myeloid leukemia. This chain uses TRBV29-1 with TRBJ2-7; the match to TRBD1 covers 10 bases. This material consisted of PBMCs from the stem cell graft donor, taken from the stem cell graft. CDR3 nucleotide sequence: TGCAGCGTCGCTGGGACAGGGGACAACGAGCAGTACTTC. Encoded protein: CSVAGTGDNEQYF.